The next 13 T cell receptor beta chains were all read from a single sample in a study of OX40 agonist ivuxolimab in advanced cancers. Using immunoSEQ multiplex PCR, the repertoire was profiled, and TCRdb retains in-frame clones only, with some absent. The sample includes about 65,000 clones, more than 75% seen only once; the top ten take approximately 0.4%. This specimen was CD4+ or CD8+ T cells sorted from blood, taken in a trial of the OX40 agonist ivuxolimab. These receptors originate from an adult with an advanced solid tumor such as melanoma, head and neck, liver or kidney cancer.

Concerning this clone: Compared with germline, one end of the junction differs, possibly owing to a read error. The chain employs TRBV7-9 and TRBJ1-1; D unresolved. The germline gives CDR1 SEHNR, CDR2 FQNEAQ (reference sequence). CDR3 length equals 11 residues. The CDR3 region is CASSLFGRPEF. The CDR3 nucleotides are TGTGCCAGCAGCTTGTTCGGCCGGCCGGAGTTT.

The V call is TRBV18, the J call TRBJ2-5; tentative D call: TRBD2 (5 bases). The V end was cut by 0 bases, the J end by 5 bases, with 10 bases between. Germline loops: CDR1 KGHSH, CDR2 LQKENI. This CDR3 is 14 amino acids long. CDR3 DNA sequence: TGTGCCAGCTCACCACCCGGGGTGCGGGAGACCCAGTACTTC. Its translation is CASSPPGVRETQYF.

The chain employs TRBV5-6 and TRBJ2-7; weak D call: TRBD1 (5 bases). Deletions cut 0 bases from V and 3 bases from J, with 7 bases between. CDR1 and CDR2 from the germline V gene are SGHDT and YYEEEE. The CDR3 has 13 amino acids. CDR3 loop: CASSLDRHYEQYF. The CDR3 DNA follows: TGTGCCAGCAGCTTGGACAGGCACTACGAGCAGTACTTC. Together with reference TRBV5-6 and TRBJ2-7, the CDR3 gives the full variable domain: DAGVTQSPTHLIKTRGQQVTLRCSPKSGHDTVSWYQQALGQGPQFIFQYYEEEERQRGNFPDRFSGHQFPNYSSELNVNALLLGDSALYLCASSLDRHYEQYFGPGTRLTVT.

This chain joins TRBV5-1 and TRBJ1-2; a weak D match, TRBD1 (6 bases). V dropped 1 base and J dropped 6 bases, with 10 bases sitting between them. The V gene's germline CDR1 is SGHRS and CDR2 YFSETQ. CDR3 length: 13 residues. The CDR3 DNA reads TGCGCCAGCAGCTTGACAGGGTTGGATGGCTACACCTTC. Translating it yields CASSLTGLDGYTF.

The chain couples TRBV6-6 to TRBJ1-5, with TRBD1 as a possible D gene (5 bases). V lost 6 bases and J 6 bases, leaving 12 bases between the germline ends. Germline V gene data show CDR1 as MNHNY and CDR2 as SVGAGI (reference sequence). The CDR3 is 13 residues long. The CDR3 here is CASRRDPSQPQHF. CDR3 DNA: TGTGCCAGCAGGCGGGACCCAAGTCAGCCCCAGCATTTT.

The sample holds one count of this clone. V and J are TRBV27 and TRBJ2-6; D is unresolved. CDR3 size: 17 residues. V lost 6 bases and J lost 0, with 15 bases in between. The V gene's germline CDR1 is MNHEY and CDR2 SMNVEV (reference sequence). The CDR3 coding sequence is TGTGCCAGCAGCCGACGCATAAGCGACTCTGGGGCCAACGTCCTGACTTTC. It yields the protein CASSRRISDSGANVLTF.

The chain uses TRBV19 and TRBJ2-2; D is ambiguous. The V gene lost 6 bases and the J gene lost 0 bases, with 5 bases spanning the gap. The CDR3 has 13 amino acids. Germline V gene sequence: CDR1 LNHDA, CDR2 SQIVND (reference sequence). The CDR3: CASRHANTGELFF. The DNA for the CDR3 is TGTGCCAGTAGGCATGCGAACACCGGGGAGCTGTTTTTT.

The chain is built from TRBV14 and TRBJ2-3; D is possibly TRBD1 (5 bases). V lost 6 bases and J lost 12, with 19 bases in between. The CDR3 runs to 13 residues. Germline values: CDR1 SGHDN, CDR2 FVKESK. The CDR3 DNA reads TGTGCCAGCAGTCCTTCCCTGCAGGGTCATCAGTATTTT. Its protein is CASSPSLQGHQYF.

The chain joins TRBV5-1 to TRBJ2-2, with a weak D call TRBD1 (7 bases). The length of the CDR3 is 17 residues. Per the germline V gene, CDR1 is SGHRS and CDR2 is YFSETQ. V lost 3 bases and J 3 bases, leaving 18 bases between the germline ends. The CDR3 sequence is CASSSGGGRAYTGELFF. The CDR3 nucleotides read TGCGCCAGCAGCTCCGGAGGGGGCAGGGCTTACACCGGGGAGCTGTTTTTT.

The chain uses TRBV29-1 and TRBJ2-5; the match to TRBD1 covers 8 bases. The CDR3 extends over 14 amino acids. The J segment lost 2 bases and the V segment lost 1 base, leaving 3 bases of the junction unmatched. From germline, CDR1 is SQVTM and CDR2 ANQGSEA. Here the CDR3 DNA reads TGCAGCGTTGAAGGATGGACAGGGCAAGAGACCCAGTACTTC. As protein: CSVEGWTGQETQYF.

The chain is built from TRBV27 and TRBJ1-5; 7 bases align to TRBD1. Trimming at V came to 5 bases and at J to 5 bases, leaving 9 bases not matched to a gene. The CDR3 is 15 amino acids. The V gene's germline CDR1 is MNHEY and CDR2 SMNVEV (reference sequence). CDR3 DNA: TGTGCCAGCAGTCCCGGACAGGTCCTCTATCAGCCCCAGCATTTT. Translating gives CASSPGQVLYQPQHF.

The chain employs TRBV19 and TRBJ2-4; perhaps TRBD2 as D (7 bases). This CDR3 region has 17 residues. Trimming cost V 4 bases and J 5 bases, with 21 bases left between them. In germline, CDR1 is LNHDA, CDR2 SQIVND (reference sequence). CDR3: CASSTSGGRGGENIQYF. DNA for the CDR3: TGTGCCAGTAGTACCTCCGGGGGGCGGGGCGGCGAAAACATTCAGTACTTC.

This clone appeared a single time. V gene TRBV10-3 combines with J gene TRBJ2-2; 8 bases align to TRBD2. The CDR3 is made up of 14 amino acids. J was trimmed by 5 bases and V by 6 bases; bases with no gene match: 5. Germline V gene data show CDR1 as ENHRY and CDR2 as SYGVKD. The CDR3 sequence is CAIRWTSNTGELFF. The CDR3 coding sequence is TGTGCCATCAGATGGACTAGCAATACCGGGGAGCTGTTTTTT.